This is a list of T cell receptor beta chains from one sample in a study of identical twins. TCRdb ran MiXCR on the 5' RACE reads and lists one entry per CDR3 protein. There are roughly 700,000 distinct CDR3 sequences in the sample; more than 6.5% occur only once, and about 0.98% lies in the top ten. These data are also associated with another study on yellow fever vaccine responses in identical twins.

The source material was PBMCs. The receptors shown here come from a woman under 30 in good health. CDR3s include the opening cysteine and the closing phenylalanine or tryptophan. A D gene is named only where the DNA matches it firmly. Only some rows state a clone size, as once, few, many or a class for expanded clones.

TRBV5-1	TRBJ2-2	few	-	CASSSPAGRRTGELFF	TGCGCCAGCAGCTCCCCCGCGGGGCGGCGCACCGGGGAGCTGTTTTTT
TRBV9	TRBJ2-6	few	-	CASSGAWTVNSGANVLTF	TGTGCCAGCAGCGGAGCGTGGACAGTGAACTCTGGGGCCAACGTCCTGACTTTC
TRBV27	TRBJ2-6	-	TRBD2	CASSWGSGGSGANVLTF	TGTGCCAGCAGTTGGGGGTCGGGGGGAAGTGGGGCCAACGTCCTGACTTTC
TRBV29-1	TRBJ2-5	-	-	CSATPRARETQYF	TGCAGCGCCACCCCTAGAGCCCGAGAGACCCAGTACTTC
TRBV19	TRBJ2-3	few	-	CASALASSTDTQYF	TGTGCCAGCGCCCTGGCCTCTAGCACAGATACGCAGTATTTT
TRBV29-1	TRBJ2-2	-	TRBD2	CSVDRLRGDRGELFF	TGCAGCGTTGATCGGTTGCGGGGGGATAGGGGGGAGCTGTTTTTT
TRBV9	TRBJ1-5	-	-	CASSVDPGGQPQHF	TGTGCCAGCAGCGTAGACCCCGGTGGACAGCCCCAGCATTTT
TRBV11-2	TRBJ2-2	-	TRBD1	CASRQDRRWVGELFF	TGTGCCAGCAGACAGGACAGGCGATGGGTCGGGGAGCTGTTTTTT
TRBV9	TRBJ2-1	few	-	CASSVGIMDNEQFF	TGTGCCAGCAGCGTAGGGATAATGGACAATGAGCAGTTCTTC
TRBV25-1	TRBJ1-2	-	-	CASSELGGLGGYTF	TGTGCCAGCAGTGAATTAGGGGGGCTCGGAGGCTACACCTTC
TRBV3-1	TRBJ1-1	few	-	CASSQGDFNTEAFF	TGTGCCAGCAGCCAGGGCGACTTCAACACTGAAGCTTTCTTT
TRBV6-5	TRBJ2-1	many	-	CASSYLPPGGPSYNEQFF	TGTGCCAGCAGTTACCTACCCCCGGGGGGCCCCTCCTACAATGAGCAGTTCTTC
TRBV4-3	TRBJ2-1	few	-	CASSQGGEGGQFF	TGCGCCAGCAGCCAAGGCGGTGAGGGTGGGCAGTTCTTC
TRBV5-6	TRBJ2-3	-	TRBD2	CASSLPHVRSGKADTQYF	TGTGCCAGCAGTCTGCCCCACGTGAGGAGCGGGAAGGCAGATACGCAGTATTTT
TRBV19	TRBJ2-4	-	TRBD1	CASSIGTGYAKNIQYF	TGTGCCAGTAGTATAGGGACAGGGTATGCCAAAAACATTCAGTACTTC
TRBV27	TRBJ2-1	-	TRBD1	CASSLIQGAYNEQFF	TGTGCCAGCAGTTTAATCCAGGGGGCCTACAATGAGCAGTTCTTC
TRBV20-1	TRBJ2-1	-	-	CSVGPGVGNEQFF	TGCAGTGTGGGACCTGGTGTGGGGAATGAGCAGTTCTTC
TRBV3-1	TRBJ2-1	many	TRBD2	CASSQDSGGAAYNEQSF	TGTGCCAGCAGCCAAGACTCCGGGGGGGCCGCCTACAATGAGCAGTCCTTC
TRBV12-3/TRBV12-4	TRBJ2-3	many	-	CASQRAGTDTQYF	TGTGCCAGCCAGCGGGCGGGCACAGATACGCAGTATTTT
TRBV6-1	TRBJ2-7	-	TRBD1	CASSEERMAGTGSEQYF	TGTGCCAGCAGTGAAGAGAGAATGGCCGGGACAGGGAGCGAGCAGTACTTC
TRBV6-2/TRBV6-3	TRBJ2-5	-	TRBD2	CASKGTSGELNSSMLFETQYF	TGTGCCAGCAAGGGGACTAGCGGGGAGCTAAATAGTTCCATGCTTTTTGAGACCCAGTACTTC
TRBV30	TRBJ2-7	few	-	CAWGVLDNKQYF	TGTGCCTGGGGGGTTTTGGACAATAAGCAGTACTTC
TRBV27	TRBJ2-7	-	-	CASSLFAVARSDEQYF	TGTGCCAGCAGTTTATTTGCGGTCGCCAGGTCTGACGAGCAGTACTTC
TRBV5-1	TRBJ2-5	few	TRBD2	CASSLNVAGEAETQYF	TGCGCCAGCAGCTTGAACGTAGCGGGAGAGGCAGAGACCCAGTACTTC
TRBV7-9	TRBJ2-5	few	TRBD2	CASSPQLAPSPKETQYF	TGTGCCAGCAGCCCTCAACTAGCGCCTTCGCCGAAAGAGACCCAGTACTTC
TRBV6-5	TRBJ2-7	few	-	CASSFLAGSYEQYF	TGTGCCAGCAGTTTCCTTGCCGGGAGTTACGAGCAGTACTTC
TRBV5-1	TRBJ2-1	many	TRBD2	CASSLGLVQFF	TGCGCCAGCAGCTTAGGACTAGTTCAGTTCTTC
TRBV20-1	TRBJ1-6	-	TRBD1	CSALRGHNSPLHF	TGCAGTGCTCTCAGGGGGCATAATTCACCCCTCCACTTT
TRBV20-1	TRBJ2-3	many	TRBD2	CSARSGGATDTQYF	TGCAGTGCGAGAAGCGGGGGGGCAACAGATACGCAGTATTTT